This T cell receptor (beta chain) emerged from a study of identical twins. The CDR3 is 15 residues long. The V and J ends lost 5 bases and 7 bases, in that order; junction bases with no gene match: 8. Note on this clonotype: No antigen is known for it.

The study, taken as a whole, reports: Twins shared out-of-frame alpha sequences with excess low generation probability. Zero-insertion findings could be partly confounded by invariant cells (MAIT and iNKT cells).

One entry per CDR3 protein, called by TCRdb with MiXCR from the 5' RACE reads. This sample has fewer than 650,000 distinct CDR3 sequences, with around a tenth found just once. This sample also belongs to another study, concerning yellow fever vaccine responses in identical twins.

The sample was PBMCs. The chain is built from TRBV12-3 or TRBV12-4 and TRBJ2-1; TRBD2 aligns across 10 bases. The source is a woman aged 18-29 years in good health. CDR3 in amino acids: CASSPSGSYVNEQFF. The CDR3, as DNA: TGTGCCAGCAGTCCTAGCGGGAGTTATGTAAATGAGCAGTTCTTC.